One and the same sample provided the 14 T cell receptor beta chains below, sequenced in a study of blood T cell repertoires in COVID-19 (TCRdb year 2020). Library preparation employed the immunoSEQ multiplex PCR assay. The table was pulled from immuneACCESS by TCRdb, which kept in-frame rearrangements only. Such tables lose some clones; where checked, under half of the loss comes from unresolved V genes, and the rest has no known cause. Within this sample are about 360,000 clones, with more than 70% of them counted one time only. Clones ranked in the top ten supply roughly 1.9% of the sample. Source material: PBMCs or T cells enriched from blood (not recorded which). The receptors were gathered from a middle-aged man in a cohort exposed to, infected with or recovered from COVID-19 (not recorded which).

In its sample, this clone was seen many times. This chain connects TRBV5-4 to TRBJ2-5; D is undetermined. CDR1 is SGHNT and CDR2 is YYREEE in the germline V gene (reference sequence). The V end lost 3 bases, the J end lost 4 bases, and 10 bases lay between the germline ends. The CDR3 has 13 amino acids. CDR3 in DNA: TGTGCCAGCAGCTCCGTTACAGCAGAGACCCAGTACTTC. It is translated as CASSSVTAETQYF.

This clone was recorded once. J is TRBJ2-7 and V is TRBV18; 8 bases are shared with TRBD2. Germline CDR1 and CDR2: KGHSH and LQKENI. The CDR3 has 15 amino acids. J was trimmed by 1 base and V by 2 bases; bases with no gene match: 4. The CDR3 DNA sequence: TGTGCCAGCTCACCAAAGATAGCGGGGTCCTACGAGCAGTACTTC. Translation: CASSPKIAGSYEQYF.

The chain has TRBV18 and TRBJ1-1; 9 bases are a match to TRBD1. Germline V gene lookup returns CDR1 KGHSH and CDR2 LQKENI. The V and J ends lost 5 bases and 3 bases, in that order; junction bases with no gene match: 1. The CDR3 runs 13 residues. CDR3 in amino acids: CASSDRGDTEAFF. CDR3 nucleotide sequence: TGTGCCAGCTCAGACAGGGGGGACACTGAAGCTTTCTTT.

The chain recombines TRBV3-1 (or the pseudogene TRBV3-2) with TRBJ2-3; 10 nucleotides agree with TRBD2. Germline-derived CDR1 and CDR2 are LGHDT and YNNKEL (reference sequence). This CDR3 region has 16 residues. J lost 4 bases, V lost 5 bases, and 9 bases had no gene match. Written as DNA, the CDR3 is TGTGCCAGCAGCACCAGACTAGCGGGTTTCGCAGATACGCAGTATTTT. This encodes CASSTRLAGFADTQYF.

The J gene is TRBJ1-4, the V gene TRBV18; TRBD1 is a possible D gene (5 bases). V lost 3 bases and J lost 1, with 6 bases in between. The CDR3 consists of 14 residues. From germline, CDR1 is KGHSH and CDR2 LQKENI. The CDR3 reads CASSPQGTNEKLFF. Here the CDR3 DNA reads TGTGCCAGCTCACCCCAGGGAACTAATGAAAAACTGTTTTTT.

CDR3 loop: CASSPPTSGSYNEQFF. CDR3 coding DNA: TGTGCCAGCAGCCCCCCGACTAGCGGATCCTACAATGAGCAGTTCTTC. This chain links TRBV28 with TRBJ2-1, with 9 bases aligning to TRBD2. V shed 6 bases, J shed 1 base, and the junction held 7 bases outside the gene matches. CDR1 MDHEN and CDR2 SYDVKM come from the germline V gene. CDR3 length: 16 residues.

This rearrangement joins TRBV30 to TRBJ2-7; D gene uncertain. Germline V CDR1 and CDR2: GTSNPN, SVGIG (reference sequence). V dropped 1 base and J dropped 2 bases, with 12 bases sitting between them. This CDR3 is 14 amino acids long. CDR3 DNA sequence: TGTGCCTGGAGTGGCATCTATAAACCCTACGAGCAGTACTTC. This gives the protein CAWSGIYKPYEQYF.

This clone has just one count. The same CDR3 can be traced to other DNA sequences in this sample. CDR3 residues: CASSQVTGAEAFF. CDR3 bases: TGTGCCAGCAGCCAAGTGACAGGGGCCGAAGCTTTCTTT. The J gene is TRBJ1-1, the V gene TRBV3-1 (or the pseudogene TRBV3-2); TRBD1 matches 8 bases. This CDR3 is built from 13 residues. Losses at the gene ends were 1 base for V and 8 bases for J; bases not matched to a gene: 3. Germline V gene data show CDR1 as LGHDT and CDR2 as YNNKEL (reference sequence).

The V call is TRBV27, the J call TRBJ1-2; weak D call: TRBD1 (6 bases). This CDR3 has 14 amino acids. Germline V gene lookup returns CDR1 MNHEY and CDR2 SMNVEV (reference sequence). Trimming stripped 1 base from V and 5 bases from J, with 11 bases between. The CDR3 coding sequence is TGTGCCAGCAGTTTATGGGCTACAGGGTATGGCTACACCTTC. Protein sequence: CASSLWATGYGYTF.

The gene calls are TRBV6-4 and TRBJ2-1; 11 nucleotides line up with TRBD2. With V trimmed by 0 bases and J by 10 bases, 11 bases remained unmatched. Germline CDR1 reads MRHNA; CDR2 reads SNTAGT. The CDR3 sequence is 17 residues long. The chain's CDR3 is CASSDSMILAGVGEQFF. Here the CDR3 DNA reads TGTGCCAGCAGTGACTCGATGATACTAGCGGGAGTAGGGGAGCAGTTCTTC.

The chain has TRBV16 and TRBJ1-2; the D gene is possibly TRBD1 (5 bases). The CDR3 contains 16 residues. CDR1 is KGHSY and CDR2 is FQNENV in the germline V gene. Trimming removed 6 bases at V and 0 bases at J, with 17 bases between. Here the CDR3 DNA reads TGTGCCAGCAGTCTCAGGGTTGGGGAAGCTAACTATGGCTACACCTTC. Amino acid sequence: CASSLRVGEANYGYTF.

V usage is TRBV30 and J usage is TRBJ2-3, with 11 positions matching TRBD2. J gave up 7 bases and V 5 bases, and 5 bases lay outside the gene matches. Germline CDR1 reads GTSNPN; CDR2 reads SVGIG (reference sequence). This CDR3 has 13 residues. The DNA of the CDR3 is TGTGCCTGGGGGACTAGCGGTCCTAATACGCAGTATTTT. Its translation: CAWGTSGPNTQYF.

Comment on this clone: Other DNA sequences in the same sample also yield this CDR3. The V gene is TRBV28, the J gene TRBJ1-1; possible D gene TRBD1, 5 bases. V dropped 3 bases and J dropped 4 bases, with 9 bases sitting between them. Per the germline V gene, CDR1 is MDHEN and CDR2 is SYDVKM. The CDR3 consists of 13 residues. CDR3 DNA: TGTGCCAGCAGTTTCGGGGGAAGCACTGAAGCTTTCTTT. Amino acids: CASSFGGSTEAFF.

This clone was detected a few times. The V gene is TRBV9, the J gene TRBJ2-2; D is unclear. CDR3 length equals 12 residues. From germline, CDR1 is SGDLS and CDR2 YYNGEE. The V and J ends lost 4 bases and 7 bases respectively, with 8 bases between them. The CDR3 spells CASSFPYGELFF. Written as DNA, the CDR3 is TGTGCCAGCAGCTTCCCTTACGGGGAGCTGTTTTTT.